This T cell receptor (beta chain) was sequenced during a study of blood T cell repertoires in COVID-19. Original data processing: Scientists estimated how many nucleated cells there were by amplifying reference gene primers. Measured with immunoSEQ multiplex PCR; TCRdb has only the in-frame clones, and not every one. That table furnishes V, J and clone size, whereas the DNA furnished D and trimming. The sample carries around 29,000 clones, 85% to 90% recorded once. Sequenced input: peripheral blood. The sequence was obtained from a human donor in a cohort sampled during active COVID-19.

The CDR3 DNA follows: TGTGCCACCAGTGAGAGGGGGGCCAACGTCCTGACTTTC. It encodes CATSERGANVLTF. The J gene is TRBJ2-6, the V gene TRBV24-1, with D uncertain. The V end was cut by 4 bases, the J end by 4 bases, with 4 bases between. This CDR3 has 13 amino acids. Germline V CDR1 and CDR2: KGHDR, SFDVKD.